The 19 T cell receptor beta chains reported below all come from one sample, sequenced in a study of blood T cell repertoires in COVID-19. Libraries were prepared by immunoSEQ multiplex PCR; TCRdb keeps only in-frame clonotypes and omits some of them. The sample has 170,000 or so clones, more than 75% seen once. Sequenced: peripheral blood. These receptors were obtained from a woman aged 18-30 years who had recovered from COVID-19.

The chain joins TRBV7-2 to TRBJ2-5; tentatively, D is TRBD1 (6 bases). Trimming stripped 5 bases from V and 0 bases from J, with 25 bases between. In germline, CDR1 is SGHTA, CDR2 FQGNSA. The CDR3 loop spans 19 amino acids. CDR3 nucleotides: TGTGCCAGCAGCCTAACGACCGTACAGGGAATGAAGAACCAAGAGACCCAGTACTTC. Amino acid sequence: CASSLTTVQGMKNQETQYF.

V and J are TRBV2 and TRBJ1-5; 8 nucleotides align to TRBD1. Germline V gives CDR1 SNHLY, CDR2 FYNNEI. J lost 0 bases, V lost 6 bases, and 7 bases had no gene match. CDR3 length equals 16 residues. The CDR3 loop is CASSSRGQDSNQPQHF. CDR3 DNA: TGTGCCAGCAGCTCCAGGGGGCAGGATAGCAATCAGCCCCAGCATTTT.

The rearrangement joins TRBV7-6 to TRBJ2-2; weak D call: TRBD1 (5 bases). This CDR3 has 15 residues. CDR1 is SGHVS and CDR2 is FNYEAQ in the germline V gene. Trimming pared 3 bases from V and 2 bases from J, leaving 10 bases between. CDR3 amino acids: CASSFSTGNTGELFF. The DNA for the CDR3 is TGTGCCAGCAGCTTCAGTACAGGAAACACCGGGGAGCTGTTTTTT.

This clone was found a few times. A much larger clone is a single base away; this may be a read error. This chain uses TRBV7-2 with TRBJ1-1, with D possibly TRBD1 on 5 matching bases. The ends were cut back, 2 bases at V and 1 base at J, with 5 bases in the middle. Germline CDR1 and CDR2: SGHTA and FQGNSA. The CDR3 length is 13 residues. The CDR3 sequence: CASSLRGNTEAFF. DNA of the CDR3: TGTGCCAGCAGCTTAAGGGGGAACACTGAAGCTTTCTTT. The entire variable domain, with the rest obtained from reference TRBV7-2 and TRBJ1-1, is as follows: GAGVSQSPSNKVTEKGKDVELRCDPISGHTALYWYRQSLGQGLEFLIYFQGNSAPDKSGLPSDRFSAERTGGSVSTLTIQRTQQEDSAVYLCASSLRGNTEAFFGQGTRLTVV.

The rearrangement uses TRBV4-3 and TRBJ1-5, with D maybe TRBD1 (6 bases). The CDR3 is made up of 14 amino acids. Germline V gene sequence: CDR1 LGHNA, CDR2 YSLEER. The V end lost 0 bases, the J end lost 9 bases, and 12 bases lay between the germline ends. The CDR3 DNA is TGCGCCAGCAGCCAAGATAGGGGGGGGTGGCCCCAGCATTTT. As protein: CASSQDRGGWPQHF.

The chain employs TRBV15 and TRBJ2-1; no reliable D call. Germline-derived CDR1 and CDR2 are LNHNV and YYDKDF (reference sequence). The V end was cut by 4 bases, the J end by 9 bases, with 13 bases between. The CDR3 is 13 residues long. This chain's CDR3 is CATSTPGWLEQFF. CDR3 bases: TGTGCCACCAGCACCCCCGGGTGGCTTGAGCAGTTCTTC.

V and J are TRBV19 and TRBJ1-1, with 8 nucleotides matching TRBD1. Looked up from germline, CDR1 is LNHDA and CDR2 is SQIVND (reference sequence). V gave up 6 bases and J gave up 4 bases; unmatched junction bases: 4. This CDR3 has 13 amino acids. The CDR3 bases are TGTGCCAGTAGCCGACAGGGGATCACTGAAGCTTTCTTT. Residues: CASSRQGITEAFF.

This chain uses TRBV10-3 with TRBJ2-1; 8 bases line up with TRBD2. The CDR3 contains 17 residues. J was trimmed by 6 bases and V by 3 bases; bases with no gene match: 13. Germline lookup yields CDR1 ENHRY and CDR2 SYGVKD. CDR3 residues: CAISEPTSVNIINEQFF. CDR3 sequence (DNA): TGTGCCATCAGTGAACCGACTAGCGTAAACATCATCAATGAGCAGTTCTTC.

The chain carries TRBV27 and TRBJ2-1, with TRBD2 matching 10 bases. With 0 bases clipped from V and 4 bases from J, the junction kept 6 bases outside the gene matches. There are 17 residues in the CDR3. Germline-derived CDR1 and CDR2 are MNHEY and SMNVEV (reference sequence). The CDR3 coding sequence is TGTGCCAGCAGTTTATCGCGGCTAGCGGGAGTATACAATGAGCAGTTCTTC. It codes for CASSLSRLAGVYNEQFF.

The V call is TRBV5-4, the J call TRBJ2-1, with TRBD1 matching over 11 bases. Unmatched junction bases numbered 2, after V lost 4 bases and J lost 5 bases. Germline V CDR1 and CDR2: SGHNT, YYREEE (reference sequence). This CDR3 has 14 residues. CDR3 nucleotides: TGTGCCAGCAGCCCGGACAGGGGGCACAATGAGCAGTTCTTC. Its protein product is CASSPDRGHNEQFF.

The genes are TRBV5-4 and TRBJ2-5, with a tentative D call TRBD2 (7 bases). The germline gives CDR1 SGHNT, CDR2 YYREEE (reference sequence). The V end lost 3 bases, the J end lost 3 bases, and 12 bases lay between the germline ends. There are 14 residues in the CDR3. CDR3 protein: CASSWAGAKETQYF. As DNA, the CDR3 is TGTGCCAGCAGCTGGGCGGGGGCCAAAGAGACCCAGTACTTC.

J is TRBJ2-3 and V is TRBV4-1, with no clear D. CDR1 is MGHRA, CDR2 YSYEKL, per germline. Between the trimmed V and J ends, which lost 0 bases and 2 bases, there was a span of 15 bases. There are 17 residues in the CDR3. The CDR3 DNA reads as TGCGCCAGCAGCCAAGATTCCTACTCAGGCCCCACAGATACGCAGTATTTT. Translation gives CASSQDSYSGPTDTQYF.

This clone appeared a few times. The V call is TRBV11-3, the J call TRBJ2-1; 8 nucleotides line up with TRBD2. Germline CDR1 and CDR2: SGHNT and YENEEA. There are 16 residues in the CDR3. Trimming cost V 4 bases and J 2 bases; bases outside gene matches: 7. As DNA, the CDR3 is TGTGCCAGCAGCTCCCGGGAGCGGGGGACCTACAATGAGCAGTTCTTC. It translates to CASSSRERGTYNEQFF.

The J gene is TRBJ1-1, the V gene TRBV3-1 (or the pseudogene TRBV3-2); 7 bases map to TRBD1. Germline V gene sequence: CDR1 LGHDT, CDR2 YNNKEL (reference sequence). Losses at the gene ends were 1 base for V and 6 bases for J; bases not matched to a gene: 2. This CDR3 contains 13 residues. CDR3 region: CASSQGTGAEAFF. The CDR3 DNA sequence: TGTGCCAGCAGCCAAGGGACAGGCGCTGAAGCTTTCTTT.

The chain combines TRBV2 with TRBJ2-7; TRBD1 matches 9 bases. Trimming cost V 4 bases and J 5 bases; bases outside gene matches: 12. Germline CDR1 and CDR2: SNHLY and FYNNEI. The CDR3 extends over 16 amino acids. CDR3: CASSGTTGTGSHEQYV. The DNA of the CDR3 is TGTGCCAGCAGTGGGACCACCGGGACAGGGTCCCACGAGCAGTACGTC.

V is TRBV27 and J is TRBJ1-2, with a possible D match to TRBD1 (5 bases). This CDR3 is built from 14 residues. Germline CDR1 is MNHEY and CDR2 is SMNVEV (reference sequence). V lost 6 bases and J lost 4, with 15 bases in between. The CDR3 here is CASRITQGSYGYTF. CDR3 bases: TGTGCCAGCAGAATCACCCAGGGCAGCTATGGCTACACCTTC.

The chain couples TRBV9 to TRBJ2-3, with 13 bases that match TRBD2. The trim removed 5 bases at V and 3 bases at J, leaving 3 bases unmatched. The CDR3 length is 15 residues. CDR1 and CDR2 from the germline V gene are SGDLS and YYNGEE. The CDR3 reads CASSGLAGVTDTQYF. The CDR3 region has the DNA TGTGCCAGCAGTGGACTAGCGGGAGTGACAGATACGCAGTATTTT.

This clone was detected once. V gene TRBV6-4 combines with J gene TRBJ1-2; 7 bases agree with TRBD1. The CDR3 runs 11 residues. With 8 bases clipped from V and 9 bases from J, the junction kept 6 bases outside the gene matches. CDR1 and CDR2 from the germline V gene are MRHNA and SNTAGT. This chain's CDR3 is CASSQGSSYTF. The CDR3 coding sequence is TGTGCCAGCTCACAGGGGAGCAGCTACACCTTC.

This sequence joins TRBV7-9 and TRBJ2-7; TRBD1 agrees at 11 bases. Germline V gives CDR1 SEHNR, CDR2 FQNEAQ (reference sequence). The CDR3 is 14 amino acids. V shed 4 bases and J 3 bases; nucleotides not matched to a gene: 2. The CDR3 nucleotides are TGTGCCAGCAGCTGGGGACAGGGGGACTACGAGCAGTACTTC. Residues: CASSWGQGDYEQYF.